This TCR beta chain was documented in a study of blood T cell repertoires in COVID-19. Germline V gives CDR1 MNHEY, CDR2 SVGAGI. J gave up 3 bases and V 5 bases, and 5 bases lay outside the gene matches. This CDR3 has 14 amino acids. Participants were placed into cohorts based on the clinical history they reported. Profiled with immunoSEQ multiplex PCR; TCRdb holds only in-frame clones, not every one. This sample yields 350,000 to 550,000 clones, of which 70% to 90% are seen a single time; just under 2% belongs to the top ten. This clonotype originated in a woman aged 18-35 years with acute COVID-19. Sequencing was performed on PBMCs or T cells enriched from blood (not recorded which). The chain links TRBV6-5 to TRBJ2-7; 9 bases agree with TRBD2. CDR3 in amino acids: CASSKAGGNYEQYF. CDR3 sequence (DNA): TGTGCCAGCAGTAAGGCGGGAGGGAACTACGAGCAGTACTTC.